This entry describes one T cell receptor (beta chain). Its antigen is unidentified. For the second PCR, which ran for roughly 7 to 11 cycles, a sample-barcoded 5' primer and a J-beta primer mix were used. TCRdb independently ran MiXCR on the 5' RACE reads; one entry per CDR3 protein. Counted here are over a million distinct CDR3 sequences, around 45% occurring once; the ten biggest clones make up about 19%. The data were taken from a study of blood T cells in healthy people across ages. Study-level findings and limits: Naive T cell percentage and TCR beta diversity correlated strongly.

V shed 5 bases and J 7 bases; nucleotides not matched to a gene: 8. This CDR3 is built from 15 residues. Looked up from germline, CDR1 is SEHNR and CDR2 is FQNEAQ (reference sequence). The V and J genes are TRBV7-9 and TRBJ1-4, with 9 bases fitting TRBD1. The sequence came from a woman in her sixties or seventies in good health. Sequencing was done on a sample of blood. CDR3 nucleotide sequence: TGTGCCAGCAGCCCCAACAGGGGGCGAGGTGAAAAACTGTTTTTT. Residues: CASSPNRGRGEKLFF.